This record concerns one T cell receptor (beta chain) sequence. Its target is not known. The trim removed 2 bases at V and 4 bases at J, leaving 8 bases unmatched. Germline V CDR1 and CDR2: WNHNN, SYGVQD (reference sequence). This CDR3 region has 16 residues. This record belongs to a study of yellow fever vaccine responses in identical twins. Study-level points and caveats: Each twin's T cell response to the vaccine was reported to look partly convergent and partly personalized.

TCRdb used MiXCR to reprocess the RT-PCR reads, holding one entry per CDR3 protein. The sample contains approximately 1,600 distinct CDR3 sequences, about 85% of which appear only once. The sequence was obtained from a woman aged 18-35 years who received the yellow fever vaccine. The rearrangement joins TRBV10-1 to TRBJ1-1, with TRBD1 matching over 9 bases. The source material was T cells from blood (PBMCs), unsorted or a sorted subset (not recorded which), sampled before or after yellow fever vaccination (not recorded which). The CDR3 is CASSEGTGSGSTEAFF. CDR3 DNA sequence: TGCGCCAGCAGTGAGGGGACAGGGAGCGGCAGCACTGAAGCTTTCTTT.